This TCR beta chain appears in the sequencing data of a study of cytomegalovirus exposure and HLA in healthy donors. Study details: Of several hundred genotyped donors, more than 75% grouped in the Caucasian-associated ancestry cluster.

Points from the study as a whole: As was reported, the classifier diagnosed cytomegalovirus status with high specificity and sensitivity. There were several of the most significant clusters that appeared linked to common viral pathogens in a later analysis. In an earlier analysis, in roughly 600 donors, most V segments appeared productive either ~90% or ~30% of the time.

Trimming stripped 6 bases from V and 3 bases from J, with 12 bases between. The CDR3 consists of 14 residues. Germline CDR1 reads MDHEN; CDR2 reads SYDVKM. On this clone: Its antigen is as yet unknown.

PCR amplification relied on 60 Vbeta primers (plus 13 Jbeta primers). Method: immunoSEQ multiplex PCR; TCRdb's copy keeps in-frame clones and lacks some. This sample has under 200,000 clones, with about 84% found just once. The clonotype was recovered from a woman aged 25 to 39 in good health and CMV-seropositive. This sequence joins TRBV28 and TRBJ1-5; D is ambiguous. The sample comprised PBMCs. CDR3 coding DNA: TGTGCCAGCAGCCCGTCGGGAGACAATCAGCCCCAGCATTTT. Its translation: CASSPSGDNQPQHF.